The present entry profiles one TCR beta chain with its context. Antigen specificity is unknown. The sample comes from a study of shared clonotypes between healthy human individuals. About the research overall: CD8 memory received one plate per donor, CD8 naive two, CD4 memory three and CD4 naive three.

Germline V gene data show CDR1 as SQVTM and CDR2 as ANQGSEA. The CDR3 sequence is 15 residues long. The J segment lost 6 bases and the V segment lost 2 bases, leaving 8 bases of the junction unmatched. There were no recent acute infections or vaccinations among the donors, who were healthy HIV-negative adults. Clones were sequenced by immunoSEQ multiplex PCR, and TCRdb holds only the in-frame ones, with some missing. The data hold about 1.1 million clones, with about 80% observed a single time. Study results and caveats: Estimated clonotype richness was generally higher in naive than memory subsets.

The chain has TRBV29-1 and TRBJ2-1; TRBD2 aligns across 9 bases. Material: memory CD4+ T cells from PBMCs. Subset given: CD45RA-negative fraction. The receptor comes from a man aged 18 to 29 in good health. Some clones in this sample may be carry-over from other donors' samples. The CDR3 DNA is TGCAGCGTTGAATCCCTTGCGGGAGGGAGCAATGAGCAGTTCTTC. Translation gives CSVESLAGGSNEQFF.